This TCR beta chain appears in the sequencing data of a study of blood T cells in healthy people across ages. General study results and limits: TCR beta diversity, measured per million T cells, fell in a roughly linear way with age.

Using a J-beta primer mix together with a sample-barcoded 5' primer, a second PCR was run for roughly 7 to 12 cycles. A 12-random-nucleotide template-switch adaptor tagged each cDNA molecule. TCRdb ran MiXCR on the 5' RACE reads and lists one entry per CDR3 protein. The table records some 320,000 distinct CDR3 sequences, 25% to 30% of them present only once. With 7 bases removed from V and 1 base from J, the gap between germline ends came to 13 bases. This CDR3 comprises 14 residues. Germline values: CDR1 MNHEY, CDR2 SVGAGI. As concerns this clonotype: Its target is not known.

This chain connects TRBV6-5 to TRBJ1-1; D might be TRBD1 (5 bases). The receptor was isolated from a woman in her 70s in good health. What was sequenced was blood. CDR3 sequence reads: CASKRDGSNTEAFF. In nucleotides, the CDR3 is TGTGCCAGCAAAAGGGACGGATCGAACACTGAAGCTTTCTTT.